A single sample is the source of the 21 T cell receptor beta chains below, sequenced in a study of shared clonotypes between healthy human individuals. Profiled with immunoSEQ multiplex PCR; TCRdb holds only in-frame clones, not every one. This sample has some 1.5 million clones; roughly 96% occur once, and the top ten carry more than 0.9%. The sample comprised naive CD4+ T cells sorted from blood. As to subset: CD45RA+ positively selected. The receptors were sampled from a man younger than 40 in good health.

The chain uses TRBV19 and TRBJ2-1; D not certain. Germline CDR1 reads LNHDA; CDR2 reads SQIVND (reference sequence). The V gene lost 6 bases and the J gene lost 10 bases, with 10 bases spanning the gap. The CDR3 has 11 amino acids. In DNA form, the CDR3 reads TGTGCCAGTAGCTTTGCGGACGAGCAGTTCTTC. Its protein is CASSFADEQFF.

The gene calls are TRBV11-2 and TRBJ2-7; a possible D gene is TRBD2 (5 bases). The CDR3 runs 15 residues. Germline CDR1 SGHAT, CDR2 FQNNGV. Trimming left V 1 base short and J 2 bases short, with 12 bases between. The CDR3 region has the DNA TGTGCCAGCAGCTTAGGGCACGGGATACCCTACGAGCAGTACTTC. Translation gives CASSLGHGIPYEQYF.

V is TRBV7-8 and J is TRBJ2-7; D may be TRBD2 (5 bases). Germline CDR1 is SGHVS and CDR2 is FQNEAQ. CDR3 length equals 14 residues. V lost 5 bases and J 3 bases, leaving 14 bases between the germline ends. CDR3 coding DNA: TGTGCCAGCAGCCCGAGCGGAGTAGGCTACGAGCAGTACTTC. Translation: CASSPSGVGYEQYF.

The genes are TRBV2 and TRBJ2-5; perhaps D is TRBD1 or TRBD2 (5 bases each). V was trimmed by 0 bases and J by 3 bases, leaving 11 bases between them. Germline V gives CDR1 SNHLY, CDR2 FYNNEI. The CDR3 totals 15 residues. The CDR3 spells CASSEAWGKEETQYF. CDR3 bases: TGTGCCAGCAGTGAAGCTTGGGGGAAAGAAGAGACCCAGTACTTC.

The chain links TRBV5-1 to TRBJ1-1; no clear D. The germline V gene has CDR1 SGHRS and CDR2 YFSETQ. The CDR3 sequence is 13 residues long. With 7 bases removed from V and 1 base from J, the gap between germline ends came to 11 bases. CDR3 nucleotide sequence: TGCGCCAGCCGGAATCAGGAGAACACTGAAGCTTTCTTT. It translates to CASRNQENTEAFF.

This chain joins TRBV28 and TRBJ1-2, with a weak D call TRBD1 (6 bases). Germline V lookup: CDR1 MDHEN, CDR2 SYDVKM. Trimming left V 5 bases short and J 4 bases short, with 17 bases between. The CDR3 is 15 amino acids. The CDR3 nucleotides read TGTGCCAGCAGTGATTACAGGGTAAAAAGCTATGGCTACACCTTC. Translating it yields CASSDYRVKSYGYTF.

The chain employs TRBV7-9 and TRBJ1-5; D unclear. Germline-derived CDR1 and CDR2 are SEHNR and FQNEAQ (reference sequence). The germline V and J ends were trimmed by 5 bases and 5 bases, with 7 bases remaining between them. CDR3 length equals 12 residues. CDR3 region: CASSQPHQPQHF. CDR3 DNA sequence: TGTGCCAGCAGCCAGCCGCATCAGCCCCAGCATTTT.

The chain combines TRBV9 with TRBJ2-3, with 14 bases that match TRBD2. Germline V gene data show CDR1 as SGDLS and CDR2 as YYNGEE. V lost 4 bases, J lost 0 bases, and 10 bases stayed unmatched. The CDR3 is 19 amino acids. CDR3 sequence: CASSPRTSGRSSSTDTQYF. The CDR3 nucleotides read TGTGCCAGCAGCCCTCGGACTAGCGGGAGGTCCTCTAGCACAGATACGCAGTATTTT.

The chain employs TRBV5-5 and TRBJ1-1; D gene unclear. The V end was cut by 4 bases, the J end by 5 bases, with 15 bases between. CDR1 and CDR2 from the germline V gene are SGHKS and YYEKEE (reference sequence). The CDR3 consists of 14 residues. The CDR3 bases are TGTGCCAGCAGCGCCGTCGCAGGCACGACTGAAGCTTTCTTT. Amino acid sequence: CASSAVAGTTEAFF.

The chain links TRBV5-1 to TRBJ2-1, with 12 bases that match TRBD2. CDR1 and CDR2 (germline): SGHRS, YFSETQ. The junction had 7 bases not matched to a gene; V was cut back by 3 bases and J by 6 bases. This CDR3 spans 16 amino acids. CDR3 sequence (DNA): TGCGCCAGCAGCTCTCCGGGACTAGCGGGCATCAATGAGCAGTTCTTC. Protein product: CASSSPGLAGINEQFF.

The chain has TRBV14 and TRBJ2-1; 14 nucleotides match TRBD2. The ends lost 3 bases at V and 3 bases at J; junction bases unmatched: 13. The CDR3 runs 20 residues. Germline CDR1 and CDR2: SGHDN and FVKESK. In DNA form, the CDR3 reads TGTGCCAGCAGCCAGCAGAGCGGGACTAGCGGGAGTTTCGGCTACAATGAGCAGTTCTTC. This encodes CASSQQSGTSGSFGYNEQFF.

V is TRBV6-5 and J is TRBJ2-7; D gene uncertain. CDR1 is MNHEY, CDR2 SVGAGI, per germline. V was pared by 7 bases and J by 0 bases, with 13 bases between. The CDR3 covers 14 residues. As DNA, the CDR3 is TGTGCCAGCACCCAAGCTGACGTCTCCTACGAGCAGTACTTC. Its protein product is CASTQADVSYEQYF.

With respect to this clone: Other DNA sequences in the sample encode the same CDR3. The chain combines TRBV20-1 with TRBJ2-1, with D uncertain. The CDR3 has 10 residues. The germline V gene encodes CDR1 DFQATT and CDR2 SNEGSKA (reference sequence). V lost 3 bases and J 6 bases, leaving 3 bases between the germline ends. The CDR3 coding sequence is TGCAGTGCTAGGTCCAATGAGCAGTTCTTC. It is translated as CSARSNEQFF.

CDR3 sequence reads: CASSPREGSYTEAFF. In DNA, the CDR3 is TGTGCCAGCAGCCCTAGAGAGGGGTCTTACACTGAAGCTTTCTTT. This chain connects TRBV7-8 to TRBJ1-1; maybe TRBD1 (5 bases). Germline-derived CDR1 and CDR2 are SGHVS and FQNEAQ. The germline V and J ends were trimmed by 5 bases and 3 bases, with 16 bases remaining between them. The CDR3 is 15 residues long. The full variable domain, rest sourced from reference TRBV7-8 and TRBJ1-1, is GAGVSQSPRYKVAKRGQDVALRCDPISGHVSLFWYQQALGQGPEFLTYFQNEAQLDKSGLPSDRFFAERPEGSVSTLKIQRTQQEDSAVYLCASSPREGSYTEAFFGQGTRLTVV.

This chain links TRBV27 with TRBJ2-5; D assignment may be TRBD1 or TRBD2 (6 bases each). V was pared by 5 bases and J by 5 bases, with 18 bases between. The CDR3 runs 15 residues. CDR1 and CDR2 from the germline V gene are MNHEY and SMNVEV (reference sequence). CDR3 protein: CASSPADRGQETQYF. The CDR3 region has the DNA TGTGCCAGCAGTCCCGCTGATCGGGGGCAGGAGACCCAGTACTTC.

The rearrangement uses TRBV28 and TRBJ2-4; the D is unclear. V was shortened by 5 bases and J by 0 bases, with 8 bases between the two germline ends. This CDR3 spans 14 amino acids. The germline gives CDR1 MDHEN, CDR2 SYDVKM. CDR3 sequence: CASSKQLAKNIQYF. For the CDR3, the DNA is TGTGCCAGCAGTAAACAGTTAGCCAAAAACATTCAGTACTTC.

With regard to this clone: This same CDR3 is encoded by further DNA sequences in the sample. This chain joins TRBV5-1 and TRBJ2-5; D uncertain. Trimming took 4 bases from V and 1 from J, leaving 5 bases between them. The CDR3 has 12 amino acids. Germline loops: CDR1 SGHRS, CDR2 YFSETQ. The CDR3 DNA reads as TGCGCCAGCAGCCAAAGCCAAGAGACCCAGTACTTC. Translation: CASSQSQETQYF.

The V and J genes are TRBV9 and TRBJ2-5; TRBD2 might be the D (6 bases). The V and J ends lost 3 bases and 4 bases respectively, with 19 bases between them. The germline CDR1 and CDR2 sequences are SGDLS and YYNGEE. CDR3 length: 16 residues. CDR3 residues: CASSADTGLPRETQYF. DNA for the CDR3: TGTGCCAGCAGCGCAGATACGGGACTCCCCAGAGAGACCCAGTACTTC.

The CDR3 coding sequence is TGTGCCAGCTCCCTGACAGGGGGCGCGGGGTTGGACGAGCAGTACTTC. Translating it yields CASSLTGGAGLDEQYF. The chain uses TRBV18 and TRBJ2-7, with 10 bases lining up with TRBD1. Trimming removed 6 bases from V and 5 bases from J; junction bases left unmatched: 13. The CDR3 contains 16 residues. Per the germline V gene, CDR1 is KGHSH and CDR2 is LQKENI.

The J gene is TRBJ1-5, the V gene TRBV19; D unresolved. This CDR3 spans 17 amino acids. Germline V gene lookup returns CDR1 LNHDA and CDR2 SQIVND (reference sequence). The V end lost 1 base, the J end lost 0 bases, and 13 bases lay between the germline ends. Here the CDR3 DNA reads TGTGCCAGTAGTATAGTGCTGGGGAATTATAGCAATCAGCCCCAGCATTTT. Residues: CASSIVLGNYSNQPQHF.

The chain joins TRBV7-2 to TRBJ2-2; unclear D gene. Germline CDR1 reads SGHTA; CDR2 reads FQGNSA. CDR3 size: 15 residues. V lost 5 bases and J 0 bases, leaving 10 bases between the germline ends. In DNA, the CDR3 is TGTGCCAGCAGCCCCAGGCTGACGAACACCGGGGAGCTGTTTTTT. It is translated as CASSPRLTNTGELFF.